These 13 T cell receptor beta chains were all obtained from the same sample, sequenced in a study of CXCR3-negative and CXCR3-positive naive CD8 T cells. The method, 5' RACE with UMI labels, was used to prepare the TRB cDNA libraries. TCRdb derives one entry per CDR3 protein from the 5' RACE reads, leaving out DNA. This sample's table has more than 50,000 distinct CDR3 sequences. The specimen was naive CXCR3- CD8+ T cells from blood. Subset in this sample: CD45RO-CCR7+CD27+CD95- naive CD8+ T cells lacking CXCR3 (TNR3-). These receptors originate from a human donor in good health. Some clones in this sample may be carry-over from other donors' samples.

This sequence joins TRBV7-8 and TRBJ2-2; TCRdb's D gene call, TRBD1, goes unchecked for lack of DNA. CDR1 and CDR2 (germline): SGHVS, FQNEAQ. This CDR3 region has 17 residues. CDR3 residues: CASSLRAVVRGTGELFF. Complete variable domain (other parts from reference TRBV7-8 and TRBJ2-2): GAGVSQSPRYKVAKRGQDVALRCDPISGHVSLFWYQQALGQGPEFLTYFQNEAQLDKSGLPSDRFFAERPEGSVSTLKIQRTQQEDSAVYLCASSLRAVVRGTGELFFGEGSRLTVL.

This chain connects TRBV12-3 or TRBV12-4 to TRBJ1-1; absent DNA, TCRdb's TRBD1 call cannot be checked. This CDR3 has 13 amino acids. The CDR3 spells CASSSTGNTEAFF.

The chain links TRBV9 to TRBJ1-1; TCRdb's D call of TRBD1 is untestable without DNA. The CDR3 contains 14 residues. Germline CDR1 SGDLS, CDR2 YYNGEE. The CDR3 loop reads CASSGTGGRKAAFF.

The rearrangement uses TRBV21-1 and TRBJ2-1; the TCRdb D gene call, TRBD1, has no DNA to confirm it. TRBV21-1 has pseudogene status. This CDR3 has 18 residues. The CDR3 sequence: CASSKVAGTGRPYNEQFF.

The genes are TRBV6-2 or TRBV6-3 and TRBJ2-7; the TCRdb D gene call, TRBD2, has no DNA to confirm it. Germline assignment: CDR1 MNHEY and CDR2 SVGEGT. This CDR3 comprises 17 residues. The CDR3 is CASSYSRLAFGFYEQYF.

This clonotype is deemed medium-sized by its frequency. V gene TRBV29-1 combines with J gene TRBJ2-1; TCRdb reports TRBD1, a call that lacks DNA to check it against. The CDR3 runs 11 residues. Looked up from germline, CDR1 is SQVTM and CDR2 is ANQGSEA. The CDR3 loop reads CSNLQGNEQFF.

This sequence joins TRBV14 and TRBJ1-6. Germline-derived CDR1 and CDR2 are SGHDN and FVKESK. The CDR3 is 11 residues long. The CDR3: CASSHSSPLHF.

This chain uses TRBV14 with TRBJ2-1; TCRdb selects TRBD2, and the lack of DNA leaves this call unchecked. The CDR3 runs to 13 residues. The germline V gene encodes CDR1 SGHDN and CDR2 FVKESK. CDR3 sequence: CASSAGLADEQFF.

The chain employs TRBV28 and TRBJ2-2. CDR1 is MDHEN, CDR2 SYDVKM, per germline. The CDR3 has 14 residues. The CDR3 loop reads CASTQTTGNGELFF.

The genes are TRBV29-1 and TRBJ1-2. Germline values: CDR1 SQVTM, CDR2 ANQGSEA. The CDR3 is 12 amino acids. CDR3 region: CSVEPQSYGYTF.

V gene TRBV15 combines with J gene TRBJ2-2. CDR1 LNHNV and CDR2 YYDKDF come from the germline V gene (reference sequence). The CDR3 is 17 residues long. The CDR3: CATSRERWQANTGELFF.

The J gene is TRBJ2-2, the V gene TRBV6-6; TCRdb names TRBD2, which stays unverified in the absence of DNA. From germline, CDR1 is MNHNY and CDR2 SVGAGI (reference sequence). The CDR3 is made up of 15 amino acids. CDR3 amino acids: CASSRTAANTGELFF.

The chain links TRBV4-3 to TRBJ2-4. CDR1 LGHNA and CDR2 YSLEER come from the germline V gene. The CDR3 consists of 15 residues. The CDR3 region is CASSQDLGAQNIQYF.